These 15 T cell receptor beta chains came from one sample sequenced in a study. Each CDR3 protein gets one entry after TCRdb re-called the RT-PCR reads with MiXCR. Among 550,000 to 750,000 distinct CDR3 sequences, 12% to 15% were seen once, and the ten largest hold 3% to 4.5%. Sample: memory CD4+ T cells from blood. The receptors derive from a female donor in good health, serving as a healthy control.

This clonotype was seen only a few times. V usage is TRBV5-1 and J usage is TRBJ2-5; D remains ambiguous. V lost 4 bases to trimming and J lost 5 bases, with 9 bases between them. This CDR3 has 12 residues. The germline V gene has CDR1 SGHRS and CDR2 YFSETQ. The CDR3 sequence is CASSGSMETQYF. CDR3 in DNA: TGCGCCAGCAGCGGATCTATGGAGACCCAGTACTTC. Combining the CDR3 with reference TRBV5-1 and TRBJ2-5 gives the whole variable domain KAGVTQTPRYLIKTRGQQVTLSCSPISGHRSVSWYQQTPGQGLQFLFEYFSETQRNKGNFPGRFSGRQFSNSRSEMNVSTLELGDSALYLCASSGSMETQYFGPGTRLLVL.

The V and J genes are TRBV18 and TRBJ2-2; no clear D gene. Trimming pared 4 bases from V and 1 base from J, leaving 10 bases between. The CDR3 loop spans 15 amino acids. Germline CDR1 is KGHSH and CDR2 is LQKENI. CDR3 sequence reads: CASSRPGENTGELFF. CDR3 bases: TGTGCCAGCTCACGTCCAGGCGAGAACACCGGGGAGCTGTTTTTT.

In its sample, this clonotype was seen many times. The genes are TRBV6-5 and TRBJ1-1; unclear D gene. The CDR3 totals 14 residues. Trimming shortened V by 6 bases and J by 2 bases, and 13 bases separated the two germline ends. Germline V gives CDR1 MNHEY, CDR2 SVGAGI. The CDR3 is CASRLVRSNTEAFF. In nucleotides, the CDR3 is TGTGCCAGCAGGCTGGTCCGATCAAACACTGAAGCTTTCTTT.

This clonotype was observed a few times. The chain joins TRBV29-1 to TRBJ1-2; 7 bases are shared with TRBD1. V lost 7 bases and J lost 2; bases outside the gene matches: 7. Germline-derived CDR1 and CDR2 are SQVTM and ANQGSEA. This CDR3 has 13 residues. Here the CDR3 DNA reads TGCAGCGGTGGGGACAGAGGGAACTATGGCTACACCTTC. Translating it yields CSGGDRGNYGYTF.

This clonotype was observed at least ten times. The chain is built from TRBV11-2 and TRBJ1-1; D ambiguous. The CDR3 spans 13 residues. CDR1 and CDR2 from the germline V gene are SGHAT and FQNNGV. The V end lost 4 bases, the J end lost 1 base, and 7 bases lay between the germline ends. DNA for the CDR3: TGTGCCAGCAGCTCTAGGAGGAACACTGAAGCTTTCTTT. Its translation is CASSSRRNTEAFF.

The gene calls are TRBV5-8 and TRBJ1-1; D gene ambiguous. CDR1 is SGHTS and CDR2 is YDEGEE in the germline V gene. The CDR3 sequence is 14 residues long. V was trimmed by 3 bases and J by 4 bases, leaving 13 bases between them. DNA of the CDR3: TGTGCCAGCAGCTCTGAGGTAGGGATCACTGAAGCTTTCTTT. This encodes CASSSEVGITEAFF.

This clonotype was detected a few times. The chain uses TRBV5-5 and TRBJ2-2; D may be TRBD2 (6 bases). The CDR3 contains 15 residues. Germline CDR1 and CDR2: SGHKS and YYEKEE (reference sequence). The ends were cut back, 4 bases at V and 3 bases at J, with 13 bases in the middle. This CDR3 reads CASSPRLVDTGELFF. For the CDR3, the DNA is TGTGCCAGCAGCCCGAGACTAGTCGACACCGGGGAGCTGTTTTTT.

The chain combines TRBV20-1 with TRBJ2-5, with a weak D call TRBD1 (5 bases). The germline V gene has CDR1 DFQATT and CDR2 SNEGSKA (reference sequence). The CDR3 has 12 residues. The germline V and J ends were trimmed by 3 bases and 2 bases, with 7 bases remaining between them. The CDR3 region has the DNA TGCAGTGCTAGTCAGGGTCAAGAGACCCAGTACTTC. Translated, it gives CSASQGQETQYF.

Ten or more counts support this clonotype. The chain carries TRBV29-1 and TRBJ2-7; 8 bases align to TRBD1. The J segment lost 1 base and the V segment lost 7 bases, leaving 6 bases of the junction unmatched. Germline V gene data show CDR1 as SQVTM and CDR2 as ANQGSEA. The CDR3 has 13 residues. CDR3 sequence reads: CSGTTGGSYEQYF. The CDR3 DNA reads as TGCAGCGGAACTACAGGGGGATCCTACGAGCAGTACTTC.

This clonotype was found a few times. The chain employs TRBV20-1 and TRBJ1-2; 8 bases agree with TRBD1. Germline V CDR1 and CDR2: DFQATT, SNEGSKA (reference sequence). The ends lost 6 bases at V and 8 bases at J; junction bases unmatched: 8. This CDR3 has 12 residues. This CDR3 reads CSAKEAGGGYTF. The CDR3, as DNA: TGCAGTGCCAAGGAAGCAGGGGGCGGCTACACCTTC.

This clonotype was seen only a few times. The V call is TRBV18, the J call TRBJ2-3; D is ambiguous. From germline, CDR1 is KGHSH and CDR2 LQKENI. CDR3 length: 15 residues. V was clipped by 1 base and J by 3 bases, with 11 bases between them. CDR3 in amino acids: CASSPLIEGTDTQYF. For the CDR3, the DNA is TGTGCCAGCTCACCACTTATCGAAGGAACAGATACGCAGTATTTT.

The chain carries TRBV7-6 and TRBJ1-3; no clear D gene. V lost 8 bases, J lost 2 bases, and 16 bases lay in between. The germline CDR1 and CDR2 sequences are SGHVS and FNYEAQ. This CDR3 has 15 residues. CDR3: CASSPLSGPGNTIYF. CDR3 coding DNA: TGTGCCAGCTCACCACTATCAGGCCCTGGAAACACCATATATTTT.

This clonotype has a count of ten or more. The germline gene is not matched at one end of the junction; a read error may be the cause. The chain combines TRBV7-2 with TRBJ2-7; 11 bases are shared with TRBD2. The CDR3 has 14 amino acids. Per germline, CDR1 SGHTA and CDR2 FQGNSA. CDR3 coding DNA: TGTGCCAGCAGCGGAGGGACTAGCGGCTACCAGCAGTACTTC. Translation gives CASSGGTSGYQQYF.

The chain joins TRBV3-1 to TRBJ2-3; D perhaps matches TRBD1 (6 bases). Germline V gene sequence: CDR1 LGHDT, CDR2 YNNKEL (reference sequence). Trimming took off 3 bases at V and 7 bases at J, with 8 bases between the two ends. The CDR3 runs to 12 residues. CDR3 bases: TGTGCCAGCAGCCAGAGGGGGTATACGCAGTATTTT. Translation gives CASSQRGYTQYF.

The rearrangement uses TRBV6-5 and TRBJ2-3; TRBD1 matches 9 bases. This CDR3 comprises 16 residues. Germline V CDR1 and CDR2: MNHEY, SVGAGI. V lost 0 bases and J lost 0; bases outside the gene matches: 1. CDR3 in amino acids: CASSYSGQGSTDTQYF. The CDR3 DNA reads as TGTGCCAGCAGTTACTCTGGACAGGGGAGCACAGATACGCAGTATTTT.